Presented here are 29 T cell receptor beta chains from one specimen sequenced in a study of post-analysis software for immune sequencing data. Notes on the study in general: In patients, TRBV5-6, TRBV5-1 and TRBV20-1 belonged to roughly 5 TRBV segments found more frequently than in controls.

The authors incorporated unique molecular identifiers into the TCR beta cDNA libraries. MiXCR, applied by TCRdb to the PCR reads, yields one record per CDR3 protein. The table has approximately 660,000 distinct CDR3 sequences, 59% seen once. Which antigens these TCRs recognize remains unknown. What was sequenced was blood. These TCRs come from a girl aged 2-9 years with multiple sclerosis.

The V gene is TRBV11-2, the J gene TRBJ1-1; no clear D. The V end lost 5 bases, the J end lost 4 bases, and 14 bases lay between the germline ends. Per the germline V gene, CDR1 is SGHAT and CDR2 is FQNNGV. The CDR3 spans 14 residues. The CDR3 loop is CASSAPREGTEAFF. The CDR3 nucleotides are TGTGCCAGCAGCGCCCCCCGGGAAGGCACTGAAGCTTTCTTT.

The J gene is TRBJ2-5, the V gene TRBV6-2 or TRBV6-3; D gene ambiguous. This CDR3 has 14 amino acids. The V and J ends lost 2 bases and 7 bases respectively, with 14 bases between them. The germline V gene encodes CDR1 MNHEY and CDR2 SVGEGT. The CDR3 DNA follows: TGTGCCAGCAGTTACGGACCAACTCCTGGGACCCAGTACTTC. Protein sequence: CASSYGPTPGTQYF.

This clonotype has more than one count but fewer than ten. The chain employs TRBV3-1 and TRBJ2-1; no reliable D call. The V gene's germline CDR1 is LGHDT and CDR2 YNNKEL (reference sequence). The V end was cut by 5 bases, the J end by 6 bases, with 5 bases between. This CDR3 has 11 residues. CDR3 bases: TGTGCCAGCAGCATAACCAATGAGCAGTTCTTC. Translation gives CASSITNEQFF.

This clonotype turned up a few times. CDR3 in amino acids: CSVQHVYNEQFF. Here the CDR3 DNA reads TGCAGCGTCCAGCACGTCTACAATGAGCAGTTCTTC. The genes are TRBV29-1 and TRBJ2-1, with D hard to call. The CDR3 runs 12 residues. Germline assignment: CDR1 SQVTM and CDR2 ANQGSEA. V lost 6 bases and J lost 3, with 9 bases in between.

In this sample, this clonotype turned up a few times. This rearrangement joins TRBV9 to TRBJ2-1; D is possibly TRBD2 (6 bases). The CDR3 extends over 15 amino acids. CDR1 is SGDLS and CDR2 is YYNGEE in the germline V gene. With 1 base removed from V and 3 bases from J, the gap between germline ends came to 11 bases. The CDR3 loop reads CASSVIGGDYNEQFF. CDR3 sequence (DNA): TGTGCCAGCAGCGTAATAGGAGGGGACTACAATGAGCAGTTCTTC.

The chain combines TRBV20-1 with TRBJ2-1; tentatively, D is TRBD2 (6 bases). The CDR3 is 16 residues long. V lost 1 base and J lost 0, with 13 bases in between. CDR1 and CDR2 (germline): DFQATT, SNEGSKA (reference sequence). The CDR3 DNA reads as TGCAGTGCTAGAGGGGATGGGACTTACTCCTACAATGAGCAGTTCTTC. Translation: CSARGDGTYSYNEQFF.

The chain uses TRBV20-1 and TRBJ2-5; TRBD2 aligns across 10 bases. CDR3 length equals 14 residues. Trimming cost V 7 bases and J 3 bases; bases outside gene matches: 8. CDR1 and CDR2 from the germline V gene are DFQATT and SNEGSKA (reference sequence). Here the CDR3 reads CSVKTSGVKETQYF. The CDR3 DNA reads TGCAGTGTCAAAACTAGCGGGGTTAAAGAGACCCAGTACTTC.

V is TRBV13 and J is TRBJ2-1, with D possibly TRBD1 on 6 matching bases. The CDR3 spans 15 residues. Germline CDR1 is PRHDT and CDR2 is FYEKMQ (reference sequence). Trimming removed 7 bases at V and 4 bases at J, with 17 bases between. In DNA, the CDR3 is TGTGCCAGCACCAAGGGGGACGGGGAATACAATGAGCAGTTCTTC. Protein product: CASTKGDGEYNEQFF.

The rearrangement links TRBV11-3 to TRBJ2-1; 14 bases map to TRBD2. Germline CDR1 is SGHNT and CDR2 is YENEEA. The length of the CDR3 is 16 residues. J was trimmed by 8 bases and V by 5 bases; bases with no gene match: 8. CDR3 residues: CASSQRTSGRIDEQFF. DNA for the CDR3: TGTGCCAGCAGCCAGAGGACTAGCGGGAGGATCGATGAGCAGTTCTTC. Full variable domain (missing parts from reference TRBV11-3 and TRBJ2-1): EAGVVQSPRYKIIEKKQPVAFWCNPISGHNTLYWYLQNLGQGPELLIRYENEEAVDDSQLPKDRFSAERLKGVDSTLKIQPAELGDSAVYLCASSQRTSGRIDEQFFGPGTRLTVL.

The chain carries TRBV27 and TRBJ2-7; perhaps TRBD1 as D (5 bases). Germline V CDR1 and CDR2: MNHEY, SMNVEV (reference sequence). The CDR3 runs to 14 residues. With 2 bases removed from V and 2 bases from J, the gap between germline ends came to 10 bases. The CDR3 nucleotides read TGTGCCAGCAGTTTAGGGGCAGATGCCTACGAGCAGTACTTC. It translates to CASSLGADAYEQYF.

The genes are TRBV3-1 and TRBJ2-1; 8 nucleotides line up with TRBD2. The V gene's germline CDR1 is LGHDT and CDR2 YNNKEL (reference sequence). The J segment lost 2 bases and the V segment lost 3 bases, leaving 3 bases of the junction unmatched. CDR3 length: 15 amino acids. The CDR3 DNA is TGTGCCAGCAGCCAGATAGCGGGGCCCTACAATGAGCAGTTCTTC. This sequence encodes CASSQIAGPYNEQFF.

This clonotype was counted only a few times. The rearrangement joins TRBV6-5 to TRBJ1-2, with D possibly being TRBD1 (5 bases). CDR1 is MNHEY and CDR2 is SVGAGI in the germline V gene. The CDR3 spans 12 residues. Trimming pared 5 bases from V and 8 bases from J, leaving 12 bases between. The CDR3 region has the DNA TGTGCCAGCAGTACGGGGGGAAACGGCTACACCTTC. Its translation is CASSTGGNGYTF.

The chain links TRBV6-1 to TRBJ1-2; TRBD1 is a possible D gene (5 bases). This CDR3 has 17 amino acids. Germline CDR1 MNHNS, CDR2 SASEGT. Trimming removed 8 bases from V and 4 bases from J, with 26 bases in between. This CDR3 is CASVRAGHGAASYGYTF. The DNA for the CDR3 is TGTGCCAGCGTGAGGGCAGGGCATGGGGCGGCTAGCTATGGCTACACCTTC.

The sample holds a few counts of this clonotype. The chain links TRBV5-1 to TRBJ2-1; TRBD2 aligns across 7 bases. Losses at the gene ends were 5 bases for V and 9 bases for J; bases not matched to a gene: 17. The germline V gene encodes CDR1 SGHRS and CDR2 YFSETQ. The CDR3 sequence is 16 residues long. The CDR3 region has the DNA TGCGCCAGCAGTCGGATCCCGGGCGGGAGCCCCATTGAGCAGTTCTTC. Its translation is CASSRIPGGSPIEQFF.

In this sample, this clonotype turned up a few times. This chain joins TRBV7-9 and TRBJ1-2; the D gene is possibly TRBD1 (6 bases). The CDR3 loop spans 14 amino acids. Germline loops: CDR1 SEHNR, CDR2 FQNEAQ (reference sequence). V was trimmed by 5 bases and J by 4 bases, leaving 14 bases between them. CDR3 DNA: TGTGCCAGCAGCGCGACGGGGGGCTCCTATGGCTACACCTTC. Encoded protein: CASSATGGSYGYTF.

The chain joins TRBV4-3 to TRBJ1-6; no clear D gene. Looked up from germline, CDR1 is LGHNA and CDR2 is YSLEER. This CDR3 contains 18 residues. Trimming cost V 0 bases and J 1 base, with 13 bases left between them. The CDR3 DNA sequence: TGCGCCAGCAGCCAAGAACAACCGATCACATCCTATAATTCACCCCTCCACTTT. Amino acids: CASSQEQPITSYNSPLHF.

The chain combines TRBV12-3 or TRBV12-4 with TRBJ2-2; the D gene is possibly TRBD2 (6 bases). The CDR3 contains 14 residues. V was shortened by 8 bases and J by 5 bases, with 15 bases between the two germline ends. CDR3 in amino acids: CASVRGFLTGELFF. The CDR3 coding sequence is TGTGCCAGCGTCCGGGGGTTTTTGACCGGGGAGCTGTTTTTT.

V gene TRBV7-9 combines with J gene TRBJ2-1, with 9 bases matching TRBD1. Losses at the gene ends were 5 bases for V and 3 bases for J; bases not matched to a gene: 11. There are 17 residues in the CDR3. In germline, CDR1 is SEHNR, CDR2 FQNEAQ (reference sequence). The CDR3 nucleotides are TGTGCCAGCAGCGCATCGGACAGGGGACCCTTCTACAATGAGCAGTTCTTC. Translating gives CASSASDRGPFYNEQFF.

The chain uses TRBV6-2 or TRBV6-3 and TRBJ1-5; no definite D call. Trimming shortened V by 0 bases and J by 1 base, and 7 bases separated the two germline ends. CDR1 is MNHEY, CDR2 SVGEGT, per germline. The CDR3 is 15 amino acids. The CDR3 spells CASSYSRGSNQPQHF. DNA for the CDR3: TGTGCCAGCAGTTACTCGAGAGGCAGCAATCAGCCCCAGCATTTT.

This clonotype was recorded a few times. The genes are TRBV12-3 or TRBV12-4 and TRBJ1-2; 11 positions match TRBD1. V lost 6 bases, J lost 8 bases, and 5 bases stayed unmatched. CDR3 length equals 13 residues. This chain's CDR3 is CASRWTGGDGYTF. As DNA, the CDR3 is TGTGCCAGCAGATGGACAGGGGGCGACGGCTACACCTTC.

The genes are TRBV3-1 and TRBJ1-4; tentative D call: TRBD1 (6 bases). The germline V and J ends were trimmed by 3 bases and 6 bases, with 11 bases remaining between them. CDR3 length: 14 residues. Looked up from germline, CDR1 is LGHDT and CDR2 is YNNKEL (reference sequence). This CDR3 is CASSHQTGYEKLFF. In DNA form, the CDR3 reads TGTGCCAGCAGCCACCAAACAGGGTATGAAAAACTGTTTTTT.

This clonotype has only a few counts. The gene calls are TRBV6-1 and TRBJ2-5; D not certain. Germline assignment: CDR1 MNHNS and CDR2 SASEGT. The CDR3 covers 13 residues. V lost 4 bases, J lost 3 bases, and 9 bases lay in between. CDR3 nucleotides: TGTGCCAGCAGTGTCAATCGGAAAGAGACCCAGTACTTC. Translation gives CASSVNRKETQYF.

This clonotype has just a few counts. This rearrangement joins TRBV12-3 or TRBV12-4 to TRBJ2-3, with 9 bases that match TRBD1. V trimming: 5 bases; J trimming: 4 bases; junction bases outside the gene matches: 4. CDR3 length equals 14 residues. The CDR3 DNA follows: TGTGCCAGCAGTCGGACAGGGGTAGCAGATACGCAGTATTTT. It codes for CASSRTGVADTQYF.

The gene calls are TRBV24-1 and TRBJ2-3; D remains ambiguous. The CDR3 totals 13 residues. CDR1 is KGHDR, CDR2 SFDVKD, per germline. Trimming removed 2 bases at V and 4 bases at J, with 6 bases between. The CDR3 DNA follows: TGTGCCACCAGTGATTACCAGTCAGATACGCAGTATTTT. It translates to CATSDYQSDTQYF.

This clonotype has only a few counts. The V gene is TRBV9, the J gene TRBJ2-7, with D perhaps TRBD1 (6 bases). The J call is doubtful: the DNA matches TRBJ2-5 better. This CDR3 is 15 amino acids long. From germline, CDR1 is SGDLS and CDR2 YYNGEE. CDR3 region: CASSVDGGGGETQYF. The CDR3 DNA follows: TGTGCCAGCAGCGTAGATGGGGGCGGTGGGGAGACCCAGTACTTC.

The rearrangement joins TRBV7-2 to TRBJ2-1; 10 nucleotides agree with TRBD2. The CDR3 covers 18 residues. Per germline, CDR1 SGHTA and CDR2 FQGNSA. V lost 3 bases to trimming and J lost 0 bases; unmatched junction nucleotides: 8. The CDR3 loop reads CASSFQAGGLISYNEQFF. CDR3 coding DNA: TGTGCCAGCAGCTTCCAAGCGGGAGGGCTCATCTCCTACAATGAGCAGTTCTTC.

The chain links TRBV24-1 to TRBJ2-3; no definite D call. V was shortened by 6 bases and J by 2 bases, with 11 bases between the two germline ends. The CDR3 totals 14 residues. CDR1 is KGHDR and CDR2 is SFDVKD in the germline V gene. The CDR3: CATSSKSFTDTQYF. The CDR3 region has the DNA TGTGCCACCAGTTCTAAATCATTCACAGATACGCAGTATTTT.

This rearrangement joins TRBV29-1 to TRBJ2-1; no clear D gene. The V gene lost 4 bases and the J gene lost 5 bases, with 15 bases spanning the gap. CDR3 length: 14 amino acids. Germline-derived CDR1 and CDR2 are SQVTM and ANQGSEA. The CDR3 loop reads CSVGGYLGNNEQFF. DNA for the CDR3: TGCAGCGTTGGTGGTTACCTCGGAAACAATGAGCAGTTCTTC.

In this sample, this clonotype turned up once. V usage is TRBV7-2 and J usage is TRBJ2-3, with TRBD2 matching 9 bases. This CDR3 is 15 amino acids long. Germline V gives CDR1 SGHTA, CDR2 FQGNSA. V gave up 3 bases and J gave up 5 bases; unmatched junction bases: 6. The CDR3 loop is CASSLAIAGVDTQYF. The CDR3 region has the DNA TGTGCCAGCAGCTTGGCGATAGCGGGGGTAGATACGCAGTATTTT.